Detailed here is one T cell receptor (beta chain). Its antigen is not yet known. Qualities for individual bases were not recorded, and no much larger clone is one base off. Its CDR3 holds 15 amino acids, cysteine through phenylalanine. CDR3 DNA only is kept here, 45 bases in frame from base 1. Clipping removes 1 base from V and 4 bases from J, with 5 as the unmatched junction base count. The germline V gene yields LGHNA for CDR1 and YNFKEQ for CDR2. The cohort comprised some 730 healthy bone marrow donors. At the time of sampling, all cohort members were nominally healthy, though unrecorded immune exposures were likely present. The donor was CMV seronegative and was included in the group of 352 seronegative cohort members. Each donor provided a peripheral blood sample, and peripheral blood mononuclear cells were used for TCR beta sequencing. The Qiagen DNeasy Blood Extraction Kit was used to extract genomic DNA from the blood cell samples.

Library preparation used the immunoSEQ multiplex PCR assay. For the multiplex PCR, a mixture combining 60 forward primers for TCR Vbeta segments and 13 reverse primers for TCR Jbeta segments was used. A multiplex PCR assay on genomic DNA amplified the CDR3 region of rearranged TCR beta genes. The Illumina HiSeq System was used to sequence the amplified TCR beta libraries as 87-base-pair reads. Processing in the source paper ran as follows. A later analysis tallied around 82 million unique TCR beta chains across the 666 repertoires, and about 10 million of those chains were shared by two or more donors. Raw reads were error-corrected and collapsed into unique sequences by a nearest-neighbor algorithm in which closely related sequences were merged to remove PCR and sequencing errors. CDR3 sequences were aligned to IMGT reference sequences to assign V, D and J gene segments. For a sequence to be retained, a match of at least six nucleotides was required to both a V gene segment and a J gene segment. A rearrangement counted as productive if the CDR3 had no stop codons and remained in frame with V and J, and every other rearrangement counted as non-productive. CDR3 was defined according to IMGT convention as the region running from the second conserved V-encoded cysteine to the conserved J-encoded phenylalanine. Sequences without an unambiguous match to a single V gene segment were excluded from the earlier analysis of about 600 of the donors. In an earlier analysis of approximately 590 of the donors, V segments were called functional above 56.7% productive rearrangements and were called segregating when the between-donor standard deviation exceeded 5%. A statistical classification framework was built for diagnosing cytomegalovirus status from the catalog of TCR beta chain sequences. V and J gene assignment, in a later analysis, came from comparing TCR nucleotide sequences with IMGT/GENE-DB human TR gene sequences. A later analysis assigned CDR3 sequences and most-parsimonious VDJ recombination scenarios with the TCRdist pipeline. In a later analysis, each TCR beta chain was defined by its CDR3 amino acid sequence together with its V-gene family, and reads lacking a unique V-gene family were excluded. To address suspected cross-contamination and a sequencing artifact, a later analysis removed around 600 highly shared, low-generation-probability nucleotide sequences. In a later analysis, a clonal expansion index for each public chain was calculated from normalized within-repertoire ranks of inferred template counts. Generation probabilities in a later analysis came from a VDJ recombination model fitted to out-of-frame rearrangements, and those results were checked against IGoR. In a later analysis, hypergeometric tests were used to score TCR-TCR, TCR-HLA and TCR-CMV co-occurrence, with a repertoire-size bias correction applied to TCR pairs. To estimate false discovery rates, a later analysis permuted the HLA or CMV assignments 20 times. A later analysis grouped co-occurring TCRs with DBSCAN, adding TCRdist sequence similarity when clustering within HLA-allele-positive subsets. For co-occurrence clustering, repertoires with fewer than 30,000 or more than 120,000 public chains were excluded, along with roughly 5 repertoires with anomalous nucleotide sharing. TCRdb carries this immuneACCESS record with in-frame sequences only. Its versions omit some clonotypes, under half of them owing to an unresolved V gene in the studies checked, with the rest unexplained. V, J and clone size were drawn from that table, and D and trimming were deduced from the DNA. The sample contains 90,000 to 130,000 clones, around 75% of them found a single time. About 0.92% of the sample belongs to the ten largest clones.

The data belong to a study of cytomegalovirus exposure and HLA in healthy donors (dated by TCRdb to 2016 to 2017). Describing the broader study: An earlier analysis of 587 of the donors reported more than 250 Gb of sequence data and more than 90 million unique TCR beta sequences from some 180 million T cells. Around 320 gigabases of sequencing data and tens of millions of unique TCR sequences were included in an early release covering about 700 HLA-typed donors. Among the 398 genotyped donors, about 85% belonged to the genetic ancestry cluster associated with self-reported Caucasian donors. The study was designed to test whether signatures of past pathogen exposure could be identified by cataloging public T cell receptors. The T cell repertoires of 550 to 850 subjects were profiled by immunosequencing and related to cytomegalovirus serostatus. Besides the first cohort of some 670 subjects, a separate validation cohort made up of roughly 120 different subjects was used. To predict cytomegalovirus infection status, the study brought together high-throughput TCR immunosequencing, statistical association of individual TCRs with disease status, and machine learning. A later analysis re-examined previously published TCR beta repertoires from several hundred donors and added high-resolution HLA genotyping to investigate patterns of TCR occurrence. Rather than using new phenotypic data, the later analysis identified candidate immune exposures from TCR beta sequences and from how often those sequences occurred across donors. An earlier analysis of a few hundred of the donors applied high-throughput TCR beta sequencing to assess whether each TCR beta V gene segment acted as functional or pseudogenic. Donor age, sex, ethnicity and CMV serostatus were compiled alongside the repertoire data. In a later genetic analysis, genome-wide SNP genotypes for 398 of the 666 donors were used, and that subset was treated as a discovery cohort. Every discovery cohort repertoire had been produced on one sequencing platform. Both class I and class II loci were covered by HLA typing, at four-digit resolution. The number of donors typed differed by locus, with about 629-630 for A, B, C, DRB1 and DQB1, around 500 for DQA1, about 610 for DPA1, and roughly 450 for DPB1. A few DR-DQ haplotypes were handled as single units for association and clustering because linkage in the cohort was strong. Among 300 to 500 genotyped donors of the cohort, an average of about 240,000 unique TCR beta nucleotide sequences was sequenced per donor, of which 15% to 20% were non-productive.

Overall results and qualifications from the work: In both the original and validation cohorts, the classifier was reported to diagnose cytomegalovirus status with high specificity and sensitivity. A further reported finding was that TCR beta sequences accurately predicted the HLA-A and HLA-B alleles for most subjects in the first cohort. Broadly in line with IMGT annotations, most TCR beta V segments showed up in productive rearrangements about 87% or about 30% of the time in an earlier analysis of around 550 of the donors. The authors suggested that the approach could potentially be generalized to other disease states and immunological phenotypes. Strong co-occurrence of HLA alleles, especially DR and DQ, made assigning TCR associations to individual alleles difficult. A later genetic analysis reported fewer N-insertions in productive TCRs among donors in an Asian-associated ancestry cluster than the roughly 670-donor mean. A later analysis reported that several top co-occurrence clusters appeared linked to parvovirus B19, influenza, CMV and Epstein-Barr virus. According to a later analysis, TCR association rates differed among HLA loci, with DRB1 alleles showing the most associated TCRs and HLA-C alleles showing the fewest. Correlated functional status among segregating V segments might reflect linkage disequilibrium, but an unknown experimental factor could not be ruled out. Because HLA typing was unavailable for some donors at each locus, only the typed subset was used in association tests. The study listed around 160 TCR beta chains as associated with cytomegalovirus. For the cohort, immune exposure information was limited to CMV serostatus. Sequencing depth was assumed to be roughly uniform across donors in the presence/absence analyses, though that assumption may not hold. Most TCR sequences were seen in very few donors, while some public TCRs were found in many individuals. A later analysis associated 15,000 to 20,000 TCR beta sequences with specific HLA alleles at a false discovery rate of 0.05. Because the 87-base-pair reads could not distinguish some IMGT-functional V segments, including TRBV6-2 and TRBV6-3, those segments were excluded. In a later analysis, HLA-associated TCR beta chains showed more clonal expansion and lower generation probabilities than non-associated chains that were equally common. This cohort had only TCR beta chains sequenced, and the lack of alpha or paired-chain data limited which features could be detected. Most CMV-associated TCR beta chains appeared to be HLA-restricted in a later analysis, and the HLA associations seemed to be driven largely by CMV exposure. The sequencing pipeline was judged likely to have produced a cluster of highly shared sequence variants as a technical artifact. Because counts were too low, approximately 18 rarely observed V segments, including chromosome 9 orphons, were excluded from the earlier analysis of roughly 580 of the donors. In vitro tests confirmed that a few of the cytomegalovirus-associated TCR beta chains recognize cytomegalovirus antigens. In a later genetic analysis, a missense DCLRE1C variant was associated with V-gene and J-gene trimming of TCR beta chains, and the association was replicated in an independent cohort.

The clonotype comes from a woman in her twenties or thirties in good health and CMV-seronegative. The sample was PBMCs. The chain is made from TRBV4-2 and TRBJ2-7, with 9 bases in between that match TRBD1. Here is the DNA: TGTGCCAGCAGCCAAGGGGGGGACAGGGATTACGAGCAGTACTTC. It codes for CASSQGGDRDYEQYF.